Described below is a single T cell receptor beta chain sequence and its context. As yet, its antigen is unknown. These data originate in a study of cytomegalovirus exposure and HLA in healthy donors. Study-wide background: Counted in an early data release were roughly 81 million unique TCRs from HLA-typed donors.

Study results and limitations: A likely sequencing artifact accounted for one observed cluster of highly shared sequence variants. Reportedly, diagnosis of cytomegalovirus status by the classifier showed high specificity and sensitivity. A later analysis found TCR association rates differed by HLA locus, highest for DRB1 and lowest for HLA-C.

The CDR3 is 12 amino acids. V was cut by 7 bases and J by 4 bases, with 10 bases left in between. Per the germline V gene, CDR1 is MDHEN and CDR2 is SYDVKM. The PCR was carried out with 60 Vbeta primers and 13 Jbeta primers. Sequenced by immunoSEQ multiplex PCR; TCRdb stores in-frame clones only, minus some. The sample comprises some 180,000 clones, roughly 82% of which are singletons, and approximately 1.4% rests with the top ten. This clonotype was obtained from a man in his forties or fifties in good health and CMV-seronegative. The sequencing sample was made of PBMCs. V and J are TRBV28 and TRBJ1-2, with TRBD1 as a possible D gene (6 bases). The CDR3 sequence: CASTPDSYGYTF. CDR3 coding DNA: TGTGCCAGCACGCCGGACAGCTATGGCTACACCTTC.